This is a list of T cell receptor beta chains from one sample in a study of beta chain features in type 1 diabetes. Measured with immunoSEQ multiplex PCR; TCRdb has only the in-frame clones, and not every one. This table holds about 160,000 clones, about 7.3% found once. The sequenced material came from central memory CD4+ T cells from blood. The receptors here all came from a man between 18 and 35 years old in good health. Both conserved end residues are part of each CDR3. D genes are given only for firm matches. Size is stated for part of the rows, as once, few or many counts, or as a class when the clone is expanded.

few	TRBV2	-	TRBJ2-5	CASSKNQVETQYF	TGTGCCAGCAGTAAGAACCAGGTAGAGACCCAGTACTTC
many	TRBV29-1	-	TRBJ1-2	CSAVVPVQYGYTF	TGCAGCGCCGTGGTCCCGGTACAGTATGGCTACACCTTC
few	TRBV7-3	-	TRBJ1-1	CASSWTVNTEAFF	TGTGCCAGCAGCTGGACAGTTAACACTGAAGCTTTCTTT
few	TRBV19	-	TRBJ2-1	CASSIDSSYNEQFF	TGTGCCAGTAGTATCGACAGCTCCTACAATGAGCAGTTCTTC
few	TRBV5-4	-	TRBJ2-3	CASSLAFGQGGITDTQYF	TGTGCCAGCAGCTTGGCCTTCGGGCAGGGGGGAATCACAGATACGCAGTATTTT
-	TRBV27	TRBD1	TRBJ1-3	CASQDRSSGNTIYF	TGTGCCAGCCAGGACAGGAGCTCTGGAAACACCATATATTTT
-	TRBV27	TRBD1	TRBJ1-5	CASSSRGRGPQHF	TGTGCCAGCAGTTCAAGGGGGCGCGGGCCCCAGCATTTT
few	TRBV19	TRBD2	TRBJ2-1	CATIDGTSGSSYNEQFF	TGTGCCACAATTGACGGGACTAGCGGGAGCTCCTACAATGAGCAGTTCTTC
-	TRBV7-9	-	TRBJ1-1	CASSSRGDTEAFF	TGTGCCAGCAGCTCACGGGGGGACACTGAAGCTTTCTTT
-	TRBV6-1	-	TRBJ2-3	CASSEDYRTSITDTQYF	TGTGCCAGCAGTGAGGACTACCGGACCAGTATCACAGATACGCAGTATTTT
many	TRBV4-3	-	TRBJ2-1	CASSHGNGRRSYNEQFF	TGCGCCAGCAGCCATGGAAACGGGAGAAGGTCCTACAATGAGCAGTTCTTC
-	TRBV7-3	-	TRBJ2-3	CASSLADTPSTDTQYF	TGTGCCAGCAGCTTAGCCGACACCCCCAGCACAGATACGCAGTATTTT
few	TRBV2	-	TRBJ2-5	CASSGLREYQETQYF	TGTGCCAGCAGTGGACTTAGGGAGTACCAAGAGACCCAGTACTTC
few	TRBV6-1	-	TRBJ2-3	CASLRADTQYF	TGTGCCAGCCTTCGGGCAGATACGCAGTATTTT
many	TRBV5-1	TRBD1	TRBJ1-5	CASSITGDQPQHF	TGCGCCAGCAGCATTACAGGGGATCAGCCCCAGCATTTT
-	TRBV6-4	TRBD2	TRBJ2-2	CASGGLADTGELFF	TGTGCCAGCGGCGGACTAGCGGACACCGGGGAGCTGTTTTTT
-	TRBV6-5	TRBD1	TRBJ2-7	CASKSQGAYEQYF	TGTGCCAGCAAGTCGCAGGGGGCCTACGAGCAGTACTTC
-	TRBV30	-	TRBJ1-5	CAWSGTVLLQPQHF	TGTGCCTGGAGTGGGACAGTACTTTTACAGCCCCAGCATTTT
many	TRBV30	-	TRBJ1-4	CAWSLFDEKLFF	TGTGCCTGGAGTCTATTCGATGAAAAACTGTTTTTT
many	TRBV4-1	-	TRBJ1-2	CASASDRNYGYTF	TGCGCCAGCGCTTCTGACAGAAACTATGGCTACACCTTC
few	TRBV4-3	TRBD2	TRBJ2-1	CASSQDVAGGHQFF	TGCGCCAGCAGCCAAGACGTAGCGGGGGGGCATCAGTTCTTC
few	TRBV7-2	-	TRBJ2-7	CASSSRRGYEQYF	TGTGCCAGCAGCTCGAGGCGGGGTTACGAGCAGTACTTC
few	TRBV28	-	TRBJ1-2	CASSFNREGYTF	TGTGCCAGCAGTTTTAATCGAGAGGGCTACACCTTC
few	TRBV2	-	TRBJ1-2	CASSETGSFGYTF	TGTGCCAGCAGTGAAACAGGGAGCTTTGGCTACACCTTC
many	TRBV4-1	-	TRBJ1-2	CASSQVRRANYGYTF	TGCGCCAGCAGCCAAGTAAGGAGGGCCAACTATGGCTACACCTTC
-	TRBV27	TRBD1	TRBJ1-1	CASSYDRGVTEAFF	TGTGCCAGCAGTTATGACAGGGGGGTCACTGAAGCTTTCTTT
-	TRBV11-2	TRBD2	TRBJ2-3	CASSFLAGVGADTQYF	TGTGCCAGCAGCTTCCTAGCGGGAGTGGGGGCAGATACGCAGTATTTT
few	TRBV30	-	TRBJ1-1	CAWSVGQTTEAFF	TGTGCCTGGAGTGTTGGGCAGACCACTGAAGCTTTCTTT
-	TRBV6-1	-	TRBJ2-7	CASSGIYEQYF	TGTGCCAGCAGCGGTATCTACGAGCAGTACTTC
few	TRBV9	TRBD1	TRBJ2-2	CASSATGEAGELFF	TGTGCCAGCAGCGCTACAGGGGAAGCCGGGGAGCTGTTTTTT
-	TRBV30	-	TRBJ1-5	CAWSVEGNQPQHF	TGTGCCTGGAGTGTAGAGGGCAATCAGCCCCAGCATTTT
-	TRBV11-2	TRBD2	TRBJ2-3	CASSPQLAGGADTQYF	TGTGCCAGCAGCCCCCAGCTAGCGGGAGGTGCAGATACGCAGTATTTT
-	TRBV5-1	TRBD2	TRBJ2-5	CASSTTSGRQETQYF	TGCGCCAGCAGCACAACTAGCGGGAGACAAGAGACCCAGTACTTC
-	TRBV18	TRBD2	TRBJ2-1	CASSPFRDRLAGGTLNEQFF	TGTGCCAGCTCACCTTTTCGGGACAGACTAGCGGGAGGGACCCTTAATGAGCAGTTCTTC
many	TRBV5-1	-	TRBJ2-1	CASSVRAPNEQFF	TGCGCCAGCAGCGTCCGCGCTCCTAATGAGCAGTTCTTC
many	TRBV29-1	-	TRBJ2-7	CSVEDTGMAKQYF	TGCAGCGTTGAAGATACAGGGATGGCTAAGCAGTACTTC
few	TRBV5-1	-	TRBJ2-1	CASSPSETYNEQFF	TGCGCCAGCAGCCCTAGCGAGACCTACAATGAGCAGTTCTTC
-	TRBV2	TRBD2	TRBJ2-3	CASSRAGGQDTQYF	TGTGCCAGCAGTCGAGCGGGGGGGCAAGATACGCAGTATTTT
few	TRBV5-1	-	TRBJ2-3	CASSLADTQYF	TGCGCCAGCAGCTTGGCGGATACGCAGTATTTT
-	TRBV6-1	-	TRBJ2-5	CASILGRGQETQYF	TGTGCCAGCATTCTGGGTAGGGGACAAGAGACCCAGTACTTC
-	TRBV9	-	TRBJ2-5	CASSPGLAQETQYF	TGTGCCAGCAGCCCGGGACTGGCCCAAGAGACCCAGTACTTC
few	TRBV7-2	-	TRBJ2-5	CASSLEGPVQETQYF	TGTGCCAGCAGCTTAGAGGGGCCGGTACAAGAGACCCAGTACTTC
many	TRBV7-2	-	TRBJ2-7	CASSFATTYEQYF	TGTGCCAGCAGCTTCGCAACTACTTACGAGCAGTACTTC
many	TRBV30	-	TRBJ1-5	CAWSISFNQPQHF	TGTGCCTGGAGTATCTCCTTCAATCAGCCCCAGCATTTT
-	TRBV28	-	TRBJ2-7	CASSPRGGVNSYEQYF	TGTGCCAGCAGCCCTAGAGGGGGAGTGAATTCCTACGAGCAGTACTTC
-	TRBV18	TRBD1	TRBJ2-3	CASSYSRTGPASTDTQYF	TGTGCCAGCTCTTACTCCCGGACAGGGCCCGCTAGCACAGATACGCAGTATTTT
few	TRBV11-1	-	TRBJ2-7	CASSIRQDFSYEQYF	TGTGCCAGCAGCATAAGACAGGACTTCTCCTACGAGCAGTACTTC
-	TRBV7-2	TRBD1	TRBJ1-1	CASSSDRGVYEAFF	TGTGCCAGCAGTTCGGACAGGGGGGTATATGAAGCTTTCTTT
few	TRBV5-1	-	TRBJ2-5	CASSIRLDQETQYF	TGCGCCAGCAGTATCAGGCTTGACCAAGAGACCCAGTACTTC
-	TRBV6-5	TRBD2	TRBJ2-1	CASNRAGSEQFF	TGTGCCAGCAACCGAGCGGGGAGCGAGCAGTTCTTC
-	TRBV7-8	TRBD2	TRBJ2-7	CASSQLTSTYEQYF	TGTGCCAGCAGCCAACTGACTAGCACCTACGAGCAGTACTTC
-	TRBV5-1	TRBD1	TRBJ2-5	CASSLRSRQGVPETQYF	TGCGCCAGCAGCTTGCGCTCACGACAGGGGGTACCCGAGACCCAGTACTTC
few	TRBV30	TRBD1	TRBJ2-7	CAWSLYRGYEQYF	TGTGCCTGGAGCCTGTACAGGGGGTACGAGCAGTACTTC
few	TRBV19	-	TRBJ2-1	CASSIGAGNNEQFF	TGTGCCAGTAGTATAGGGGCAGGGAACAATGAGCAGTTCTTC
once	TRBV11-2	-	TRBJ2-3	CASSPDYLSTDTQYF	TGTGCCAGCAGCCCGGACTACCTGAGCACAGATACGCAGTATTTT
many	TRBV27	-	TRBJ2-3	CASSLRAGTQYF	TGTGCCAGCAGTTTAAGGGCGGGTACGCAGTATTTT
many	TRBV30	TRBD1	TRBJ2-1	CACRGLAYNEQFF	TGTGCCTGCAGGGGGCTGGCCTACAATGAGCAGTTCTTC